The rows below give T cell receptor beta chains drawn from one sample of a study of regulatory T cells in long-lasting Graves disease. TCRdb reanalysed the multiplex PCR reads using MiXCR and keeps one entry per CDR3 protein. This table has about 310,000 distinct CDR3 sequences, more than 15% appearing once. This specimen consisted of peripheral blood mononuclear cells (PBMCs), obtained at new diagnosis, from a patient treated with antithyroid drugs. The receptors derive from a female donor with Graves disease. Each CDR3 is given with its conserved first and last residue. A D gene is named only where the DNA matches it firmly. Size values are once, few and many counts, or a class for expanded clones, and some rows have none.

>TRBV28|13|many|TRBJ2-5|TRBD1
TGTGCCAGCAGTTTCCGGGACAGACAGACCCAGTACTTC
CASSFRDRQTQYF
>TRBV5-6|17|NA|TRBJ1-1|NA
TGTGCCAGCAGCTTTGGAGGGGTCTGGGCGAGAAACACTGAAGCTTTCTTT
CASSFGGVWARNTEAFF
>TRBV19|15|many|TRBJ2-3|NA
TGTGCCTCCCCATCCCTCAGCGGTGACACAGATACGCAGTATTTT
CASPSLSGDTDTQYF
>TRBV20-1|13|few|TRBJ2-7|NA
TGCAGTGCTAGAAAGCGGCAACCCTGCGAGCAGTACTTC
CSARKRQPCEQYF
>TRBV28|15|many|TRBJ2-7|TRBD1
TGTGCCAGCAGTTCGCCGGGTACAGGGGTTTACGAGCAGTACTTC
CASSSPGTGVYEQYF
>TRBV28|14|many|TRBJ1-2|NA
TGTGCCAGCAGTTCACAGGGTAATAGCTATGGCTACACCTTC
CASSSQGNSYGYTF
>TRBV19|15|many|TRBJ1-2|NA
TGTGCCAGTAGTCCACCGGGACGGCGGTTAACTGGCTACACCTTC
CASSPPGRRLTGYTF
>TRBV28|14|many|TRBJ2-7|NA
TGTGCCAGCAGTTTCGGCAGGGAACTCTACGAGCAGTACTTC
CASSFGRELYEQYF
>TRBV2|13|NA|TRBJ2-3|NA
TGTGCCTCCCATGGATCCCGCACAGATACGCAGTATTTT
CASHGSRTDTQYF
>TRBV15|13|many|TRBJ2-7|NA
TGTGCCACCAGCAGAGGGGGGGTAGACGAGCAGTACTTC
CATSRGGVDEQYF
>TRBV2|13|many|TRBJ2-2|NA
TGTGCCAGCACCCCCCAGTCAAACGGGGAGCTGTTTTTT
CASTPQSNGELFF
>TRBV7-9|16|NA|TRBJ2-5|TRBD1
TGTGCCAGCAGCTTACCGGGACAGGGGCGCCAAGAGACCCAGTACTTC
CASSLPGQGRQETQYF
>TRBV5-6|15|few|TRBJ2-3|TRBD2
TGTGCCAGCAGCCAAGCGGGAGGGACGACAGATACGCAGTATTTT
CASSQAGGTTDTQYF
>TRBV6-2/TRBV6-3|14|many|TRBJ2-1|NA
TGTGCCAGCACCCAAGGGACTTCCTACAATGAGCAGTTCTTC
CASTQGTSYNEQFF
>TRBV24-1|17|NA|TRBJ2-7|TRBD2
TGTGCCACCAGCGTGGGGGTAGCGGGAGGGCCGCTGGGCGAGCAGTACTTC
CATSVGVAGGPLGEQYF
>TRBV9|16|NA|TRBJ1-6|TRBD1
TGTGCCAGCAGCGTAGACCCGGGACAGGGGGATTCACCCCTCCACTTT
CASSVDPGQGDSPLHF
>TRBV15|15|many|TRBJ2-7|NA
TGTGCCACCAGCGGCCAGGGGACCTTCAATTACGAGCAGTACTTC
CATSGQGTFNYEQYF
>TRBV10-3|14|NA|TRBJ2-1|TRBD1
TGTGCCATCGCCTCTGAACAGGGGAACAATGAGCAGTTCTTC
CAIASEQGNNEQFF
>TRBV30|11|NA|TRBJ2-7|NA
TGTGCCTGGAAACAGGGTGGAGAGCAGTACTTC
CAWKQGGEQYF
>TRBV7-6|19|few|TRBJ2-2|TRBD2
TGTGCCAGCAGCTCTAGCGGGAGGGCCGCTTCATCGAACACCGGGGAGCTGTTTTTT
CASSSSGRAASSNTGELFF
>TRBV2|18|many|TRBJ2-1|NA
TGTGCCAGCAGTATGCCCCGCGCCACTCCCGGGACCTACAATGAGCAGTTCTTC
CASSMPRATPGTYNEQFF
>TRBV7-9|17|few|TRBJ2-4|TRBD1
TGTGCCAGCAGCCCGACGAGGACAGGGAGTTCCAAAAACATTCAGTACTTC
CASSPTRTGSSKNIQYF
>TRBV5-1|14|many|TRBJ2-3|NA
TGCGCCAGCAGCGGGAGTTGGGGAAGGGATACGCAGTATTTT
CASSGSWGRDTQYF
>TRBV6-1|12|NA|TRBJ2-7|TRBD2
TGTGCCAGCAGTCCGCAGCGGGGGGAGCAGTACTTC
CASSPQRGEQYF
>TRBV7-9|15|many|TRBJ2-3|NA
TGTGCCAGCAGCTTGGGGCCAGCGGACACAGATACGCAGTATTTT
CASSLGPADTDTQYF
>TRBV11-2|15|few|TRBJ2-5|NA
TGTGCCAGCAGCTCGATTAGGGGGGTCGAGGAGACCCAGTACTTC
CASSSIRGVEETQYF
>TRBV19|13|many|TRBJ1-6|NA
TGTGCCAGAGGACGTAGAGGTAATTCACCCCTCCACTTT
CARGRRGNSPLHF
>TRBV7-3|16|NA|TRBJ1-5|NA
TGTGCCAGCAGCCTTTATAACGGGGACCTAAATAAGGCCCAGCATTTT
CASSLYNGDLNKAQHF
>TRBV27|14|many|TRBJ2-3|TRBD2
TGTGCCAGCACGAGCGGGAGTGGGATAGATACGCAGTATTTT
CASTSGSGIDTQYF
>TRBV6-1|15|NA|TRBJ1-6|NA
TGTGCCACCTTAAACCGGAGGGGGTCCTTTTCACCCCTCCACTTT
CATLNRRGSFSPLHF
>TRBV7-3|13|many|TRBJ2-1|NA
TGTGCCAGCAGCACCCGGGACACAAGTGAGCAGTTCTTC
CASSTRDTSEQFF
>TRBV3-1|14|many|TRBJ1-6|NA
TGTGCCAGCAGCCAAGGACGGGTTGGATCACCCCTCCACTTT
CASSQGRVGSPLHF
>TRBV12-3/TRBV12-4|15|many|TRBJ1-5|NA
TGTGCCAGCAGTCGAAGTGGGGTGAGCAATCAGCCCCAGCATTTT
CASSRSGVSNQPQHF
>TRBV4-1|14|few|TRBJ2-2|NA
TGCGCCAGCAGCCAAGCCGGACTAACCGGGGAGCTGTTTTTT
CASSQAGLTGELFF
>TRBV11-3|14|many|TRBJ1-1|NA
TGTGCCAGCAGCTTAGTTGAGGGGGGGACTGAAGCTTTCTTT
CASSLVEGGTEAFF
>TRBV2|16|NA|TRBJ2-3|TRBD2
TGTGCCAGCAGTGGGCTAGCGGGTGCGAGCACAGATACGCAGTATTTT
CASSGLAGASTDTQYF
>TRBV11-3|19|NA|TRBJ1-1|NA
TGTGCCAGCAGACCCGGACTGAAGGATGACGGTATGATGAACACTGAAGCTTTCTTT
CASRPGLKDDGMMNTEAFF
>TRBV29-1|12|NA|TRBJ2-7|TRBD1
TGCAGCGTTCGACAGGGAACGAACGAGCAGTACTTC
CSVRQGTNEQYF
>TRBV6-5|21|many|TRBJ2-3|TRBD2
TGTGCCAGCAGTTATGGGGTCCGGGCTTTTGCTAGCGGCATAGCCACAGATACGCAGTATTTT
CASSYGVRAFASGIATDTQYF
>TRBV28|15|NA|TRBJ2-7|NA
TGTGCCAGCAGGGGGGGGGCAGGACGGTCCTACGAGCAGTACTTC
CASRGGAGRSYEQYF
>TRBV12-3/TRBV12-4|16|many|TRBJ1-5|NA
TGTGCCAGCAGTTTGGAGGCAACTGTTAGCAATCAGCCCCAGCATTTT
CASSLEATVSNQPQHF
>TRBV12-3/TRBV12-4|14|many|TRBJ2-3|NA
TGTGCCAGCAGTTTAGGGACAGGCACAGATACGCAGTATTTT
CASSLGTGTDTQYF
>TRBV20-1|15|few|TRBJ1-1|TRBD1
TGCAGTGCGCAAACCTCCGTGACAGGGACCACTGAAGCTTTCTTT
CSAQTSVTGTTEAFF
>TRBV27|13|many|TRBJ1-2|NA
TGTGCCAGCAGCACAGCCGCCCATTCGGGCTACACCTTC
CASSTAAHSGYTF
>TRBV24-1|11|many|TRBJ2-1|NA
TGTGCCACCAGTGATTTCGTGGAGCAGTTCTTC
CATSDFVEQFF
>TRBV14|17|few|TRBJ2-3|NA
TGTGCCAGCAGCCAAGGTTGGCGAGGTGCTAGCACAGATACGCAGTATTTT
CASSQGWRGASTDTQYF
>TRBV7-9|12|few|TRBJ2-5|NA
TGTGCCAGCAGGGTGACACAAGAGACCCAGTACTTC
CASRVTQETQYF
>TRBV2|15|many|TRBJ2-6|TRBD2
TGTGCCAGCGGGAGCGGGATGGGTGGGGCCAACGTCCTGACTTTC
CASGSGMGGANVLTF
>TRBV2|14|many|TRBJ2-2|NA
TGTGCCAGCAGTGTCGGGACCGACACCGGGGAGCTGTTTTTT
CASSVGTDTGELFF
>TRBV2|15|NA|TRBJ2-2|NA
TGTGCCAGCAAAGGCAGGGAAGCGAACACCGGGGAGCTGTTTTTT
CASKGREANTGELFF
>TRBV2|15|many|TRBJ2-7|TRBD2
TGTGCCAGCAGAGACCGTGCGGGAGATTCTCTCGAGCAGTACTTC
CASRDRAGDSLEQYF